This T cell receptor beta chain is from a study of tumor-infiltrating lymphocytes in primary liver carcinoma (dated by TCRdb to about 2017). Turning to the overall study: Between November 2015 and March 2016, roughly five patients in China with histopathologically diagnosed primary liver carcinoma had surgical resection. For each liver tumor, the study sampled five regions along with adjacent normal tissue and blood, and applied TCRbeta repertoire sequencing, expression microarrays and whole-exome sequencing. Technical replicate repertoires showed high reproducibility, with mean shared-clone rates roughly 0.89 and correlation coefficients above 0.95. Each sample produced roughly 3.65 to 8 million productive TCRbeta reads, and read depth showed no significant difference between tissue types. Of the five patients (three men and two women, aged 30 to 69 years), four had hepatocellular carcinoma and one had combined HCC and intrahepatic cholangiocarcinoma. The five patients had tumors staged T1-T3 N0M0, with maximum diameters ranging from roughly 4 to 10 cm. A total of roughly 35 specimens from 5 patients, comprising approximately 25 tumor regions, 5 adjacent noncancerous liver tissues and 5 peripheral blood samples, were covered by TCRbeta repertoire sequencing.

Broader findings and caveats from the paper: The top 250 clones accounted for a significantly greater share of the repertoire in tumors than in blood (p = 0.039). Because the samples were bulk and unsorted, CD4+ and CD8+ T cell repertoires could not be compared. Only the TCR beta chain was sequenced, so true repertoire diversity is likely underestimated because unpaired alpha chains were not captured. Repertoire overlap was found to be higher between tumor regions (mean roughly 36%) than between tumor-adjacent (17%) or tumor-blood (14%) pairs, consistent with antigen-driven expansion. With just 4 or 5 patients in the study, the authors point out that the findings should be validated in a larger study.

RNA from unsorted whole blood was extracted with TRIzol reagent, and germline DNA was obtained with the DNeasy Blood & Tissue kit. At the time of sampling, the patients had chronic HBV infection and had not received any treatment. Before surgery, 3 to 5 milliliters of peripheral blood were collected into K2EDTA tubes. Comment on this clonotype: Its recognized antigen is unknown. The sample holds no much larger clone one base away, and base qualities are not on file.

CDR1 and CDR2 (MGHDK, SYGVNS) derive from the germline V gene. The CDR3 runs 13 residues from the cysteine to the phenylalanine. Here the CDR3 DNA is all that survives: 39 bases in frame from base 1. V has 3 bases trimmed and J has 7 bases trimmed; junction bases matching no gene number 1. Starting from around 500 ng total RNA, TCRbeta-specific cDNA was produced by reverse transcription with a constant-region primer and ProtoScript II reverse transcriptase. The TCRbeta libraries were prepared through three rounds of nested multiplex PCR following a slightly modified ARM-PCR procedure. Each of the first two PCR rounds ran for approximately 10 cycles using multiplex TRBV1-TRBV30 forward primers together with a Cbeta reverse primer. Sample barcodes and Illumina adapters were added in a final 25-cycle PCR with Deep VentR polymerase. Amplicons of 200-500 bp were gel-purified with a QIAquick gel extraction kit before sequencing. The TCRbeta amplicons were sequenced with 250-bp paired-end reads on an Illumina HiSeq 2500. Per the source publication's procedure: Trimmomatic v0.33 was used to quality-trim the reads, and FLASH v1.2.11 was used to merge paired reads so that full CDR3 sequences could be recovered. V, D and J germline segments were assigned to the rearranged TCRbeta sequences by MiGEC v1.2.1b. VDJtools v1.0.0 computed clonotype statistics and Shannon-Wiener diversity indices. To reduce sampling bias, subsequent analyses other than the diversity analysis used only the 250 most abundant clonotypes in each sample. The public reads were reprocessed in TCRdb via fastp at Q25 and MiXCR, keeping in-frame beta chains. Each CDR3 protein appears once, grouped with its most common genes and DNA. V and J calls and clone size were set by TCRdb, not the authors. The sample includes about 200,000 distinct CDR3 sequences, with roughly 61% observed a single time. The ten top clones hold roughly 6.4% of the sample.

The chain uses TRBV25-1 and TRBJ2-2; 8 of the junction bases match TRBD2. Sequences were obtained from peripheral blood. The TCR was taken from a woman in her sixties or seventies with primary liver carcinoma and hepatitis B virus infection. The CDR3 amino acid sequence is: CASSDLAGGELFF. Read as DNA, the sequence is TGTGCCAGCAGTGACCTAGCGGGCGGGGAGCTGTTTTTT.